This T cell receptor (beta chain) is drawn from a study of Graves' ophthalmopathy and Graves' hyperthyroidism. CDR3 length: 14 amino acids. V gave up 6 bases and J gave up 5 bases, with 16 bases separating them. CDR1 and CDR2 (germline): MNHNS, SASEGT. CDR3 regions of TCR beta were amplified from RNA transcripts. The authors performed first-round RT-PCR with HTBI primers and then a second-round multiplex PCR. From the multiplex PCR reads, TCRdb called clonotypes with MiXCR, one entry per CDR3 protein. The sample shows 650,000 to 900,000 distinct CDR3 sequences, 40% of them seen only once. Notes on the study in general: Stable hyperthyroidism and ophthalmopathy were told apart by a 13-signature model, which achieved 87.88% sensitivity and around 77% specificity.

With regard to this clonotype: Its specificity is not known.

This clonotype was sampled from an adult man with Graves' ophthalmopathy. The material sequenced was peripheral blood. V gene TRBV6-1 combines with J gene TRBJ2-5; D not resolved. For the CDR3, the DNA is TGTGCCAGCAGCGAACACGTCCGGCGGGAGACCCAGTACTTC. It codes for CASSEHVRRETQYF.